The rows below give T cell receptor beta chains drawn from one sample of a study of sequential checkpoint blockade in melanoma. The repertoire was sequenced with immunoSEQ multiplex PCR; TCRdb's copy has only in-frame clones and lacks some. The profile shows about 28,000 clones, roughly 89% of them singletons. This specimen consisted of CD8+ T cells sorted from blood (inferred from file names), obtained from a patient given nivolumab and ipilimumab in sequence. These receptors were obtained from a human donor with melanoma. Each CDR3 is given with its conserved first and last residue. The D gene is left open where the match is weak. Some rows have no size entry. The others give once, few or many, or a class for an expanded clone.

clone size	V gene	D gene	J gene	CDR3 protein	CDR3 DNA
-	TRBV5-1	-	TRBJ1-3	CANYIPGTPFSGNTIYF	TGCGCCAACTATATCCCCGGGACACCCTTCTCTGGAAACACCATATATTTT
-	TRBV25-1	-	TRBJ1-1	CASSELRNTEAFF	TGTGCCAGCAGTGAACTTAGGAACACTGAAGCTTTCTTT
once	TRBV6-5	-	TRBJ2-3	CASSYRSLQTDTQYF	TGTGCCAGCAGTTACAGGAGTCTACAAACAGATACGCAGTATTTT
-	TRBV7-9	-	TRBJ2-1	CASTPPGSYNEQFF	TGTGCCAGCACCCCCCCCGGGAGTTACAATGAGCAGTTCTTC
-	TRBV19	-	TRBJ1-1	CATWDGGGGTEAFF	TGTGCCACTTGGGACGGGGGAGGAGGGACTGAAGCTTTCTTT
-	TRBV2	TRBD2	TRBJ2-1	CASRPGLAGLYNEQFF	TGTGCCAGCAGACCTGGGCTAGCGGGGTTATACAATGAGCAGTTCTTC
-	TRBV2	-	TRBJ1-1	CASSLGGSTEAFF	TGTGCCAGCAGCTTGGGGGGTTCCACTGAAGCTTTCTTT
-	TRBV19	TRBD2	TRBJ2-1	CASSLGLGPNEQFF	TGTGCCAGTAGTTTAGGACTAGGACCTAATGAGCAGTTCTTC
-	TRBV28	TRBD2	TRBJ2-7	CASSLAGGPYEQYF	TGTGCCAGCAGTCTAGCGGGAGGACCGTACGAGCAGTACTTC
-	TRBV28	TRBD1	TRBJ1-1	CASSSDRGLNTEAFF	TGTGCCAGCAGCTCAGACAGGGGGCTTAACACTGAAGCTTTCTTT
-	TRBV11-2	TRBD1	TRBJ2-3	CASSNRDRGTDTQYF	TGTGCCAGCAGCAATCGGGACAGGGGGACAGATACGCAGTATTTT
-	TRBV28	-	TRBJ2-1	CASSFGTGEQFF	TGTGCCAGCAGTTTCGGGACTGGAGAGCAGTTCTTC
once	TRBV4-3	TRBD1	TRBJ1-4	CASSPGGQDNEKLFF	TGCGCCAGCAGTCCTGGGGGACAGGATAATGAAAAACTGTTTTTT
-	TRBV2	-	TRBJ1-6	CASSQIQGYNSPLHF	TGTGCCAGCAGCCAGATACAGGGATACAATTCACCCCTCCACTTT
-	TRBV11-2	TRBD2	TRBJ2-5	CASSLGPAGERGGQETQYF	TGTGCCAGCAGCTTAGGGCCCGCCGGGGAGCGGGGGGGCCAAGAGACCCAGTACTTC
-	TRBV10-1	TRBD1	TRBJ1-5	CASSGPDRVHQPQHF	TGCGCCAGCAGTGGACCGGACAGGGTCCATCAGCCCCAGCATTTT
-	TRBV7-9	-	TRBJ2-7	CASSFLSSYEQYF	TGTGCCAGCAGCTTCCTTTCGTCCTACGAGCAGTACTTC
-	TRBV11-3	-	TRBJ2-3	CASSYPRDTQYF	TGTGCCAGCAGCTACCCACGGGATACGCAGTATTTT
-	TRBV15	-	TRBJ1-5	CATSRVDSPNQPQHF	TGTGCCACCAGCAGAGTGGACAGCCCCAATCAGCCCCAGCATTTT
-	TRBV2	-	TRBJ2-3	CASSEPGHLTDTQYF	TGTGCCAGCAGTGAACCGGGACACCTAACAGATACGCAGTATTTT
-	TRBV4-3	-	TRBJ1-2	CASSQDSQGWGYGYTF	TGCGCCAGCAGCCAAGATTCCCAGGGGTGGGGCTATGGCTACACCTTC
-	TRBV4-3	TRBD1	TRBJ1-2	CASSHPEGQGGNYGYTF	TGCGCCAGCAGCCACCCCGAGGGACAGGGGGGGAACTATGGCTACACCTTC
-	TRBV28	-	TRBJ1-1	CASSPLVAGPEAFF	TGTGCCAGCAGTCCCCTTGTAGCGGGGCCTGAAGCTTTCTTT